This TCR beta chain is from a study of shared clonotypes between healthy human individuals. TCRdb keeps only in-frame clones here, not all; method: immunoSEQ multiplex PCR. This table has approximately 500,000 clones, about 95% appearing once. The study enrolled healthy HIV-negative adults without recent acute infections or vaccinations as donors. Input material: naive CD4+ T cells sorted from blood. As to subset: CD45RA+ positively selected. The TCR comes from a woman in her 30s in good health.

The CDR3 here is CATSRDRPEWQTLNTEAFF. CDR3 bases: TGTGCCACCAGCAGAGATCGGCCCGAGTGGCAGACACTGAACACTGAAGCTTTCTTT. The V call is TRBV15, the J call TRBJ1-1; D is undetermined. Germline V gives CDR1 LNHNV, CDR2 YYDKDF (reference sequence). V lost 0 bases to trimming and J lost 0 bases, with 20 bases between them. The CDR3 totals 19 residues.